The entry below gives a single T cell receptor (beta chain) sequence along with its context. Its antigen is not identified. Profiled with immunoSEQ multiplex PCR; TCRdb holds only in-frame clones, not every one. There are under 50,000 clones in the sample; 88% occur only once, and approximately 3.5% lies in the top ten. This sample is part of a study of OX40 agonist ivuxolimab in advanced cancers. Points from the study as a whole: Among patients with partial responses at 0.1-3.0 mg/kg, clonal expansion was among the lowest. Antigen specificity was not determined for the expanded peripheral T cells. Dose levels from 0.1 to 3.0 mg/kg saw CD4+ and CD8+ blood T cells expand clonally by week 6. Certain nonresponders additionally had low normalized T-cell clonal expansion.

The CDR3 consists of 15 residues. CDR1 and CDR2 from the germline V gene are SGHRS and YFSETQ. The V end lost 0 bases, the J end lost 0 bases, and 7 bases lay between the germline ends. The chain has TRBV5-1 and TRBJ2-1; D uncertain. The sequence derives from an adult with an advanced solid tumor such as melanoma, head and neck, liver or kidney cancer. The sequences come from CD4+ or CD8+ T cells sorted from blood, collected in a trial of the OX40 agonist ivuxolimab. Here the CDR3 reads CASSLEGSSYNEQFF. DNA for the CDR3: TGCGCCAGCAGCTTGGAGGGAAGCTCCTACAATGAGCAGTTCTTC.